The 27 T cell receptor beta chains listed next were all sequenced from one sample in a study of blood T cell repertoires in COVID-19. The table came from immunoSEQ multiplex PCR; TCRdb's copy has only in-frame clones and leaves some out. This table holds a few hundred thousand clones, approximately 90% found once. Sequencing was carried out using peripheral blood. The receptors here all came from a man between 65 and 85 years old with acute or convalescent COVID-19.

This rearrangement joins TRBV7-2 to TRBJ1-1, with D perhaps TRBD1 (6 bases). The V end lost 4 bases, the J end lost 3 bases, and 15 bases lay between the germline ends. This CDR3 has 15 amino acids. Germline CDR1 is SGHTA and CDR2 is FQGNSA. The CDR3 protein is CASSSATGMYTEAFF. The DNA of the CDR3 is TGTGCCAGCAGCTCGGCCACAGGGATGTACACTGAAGCTTTCTTT.

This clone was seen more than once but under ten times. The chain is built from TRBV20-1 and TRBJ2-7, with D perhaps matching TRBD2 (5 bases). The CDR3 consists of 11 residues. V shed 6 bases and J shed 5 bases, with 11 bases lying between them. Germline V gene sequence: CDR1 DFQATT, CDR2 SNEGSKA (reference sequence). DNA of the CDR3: TGCAGTGCCCAGAGGGCGGACGAGCAGTACTTC. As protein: CSAQRADEQYF.

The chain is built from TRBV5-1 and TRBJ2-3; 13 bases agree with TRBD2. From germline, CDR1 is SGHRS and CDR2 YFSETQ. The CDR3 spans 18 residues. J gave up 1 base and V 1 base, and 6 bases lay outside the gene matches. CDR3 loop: CASSLSGLAGTGTDTQYF. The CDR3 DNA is TGCGCCAGCAGCTTGTCGGGACTAGCGGGAACGGGCACAGATACGCAGTATTTT.

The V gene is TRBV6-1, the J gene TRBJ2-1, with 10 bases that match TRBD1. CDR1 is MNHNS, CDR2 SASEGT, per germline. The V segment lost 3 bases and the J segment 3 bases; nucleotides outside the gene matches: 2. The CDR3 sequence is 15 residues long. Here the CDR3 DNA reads TGTGCCAGCAGTGATCGGGACAGGGGCTACAATGAGCAGTTCTTC. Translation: CASSDRDRGYNEQFF.

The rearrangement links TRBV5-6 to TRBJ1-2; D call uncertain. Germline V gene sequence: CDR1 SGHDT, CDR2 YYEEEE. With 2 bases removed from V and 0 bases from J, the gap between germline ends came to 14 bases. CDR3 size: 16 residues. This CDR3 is CASSLGSSGTNYGYTF. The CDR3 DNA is TGTGCCAGCAGCTTAGGTTCGTCAGGTACTAACTATGGCTACACCTTC.

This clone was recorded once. CDR3 region: CASSLAGAHEQYF. Here the CDR3 DNA reads TGTGCCAGCAGTTTGGCGGGGGCCCACGAGCAGTACTTC. The V call is TRBV12-3 or TRBV12-4, the J call TRBJ2-7; weak D call: TRBD2 (7 bases). The CDR3 loop spans 13 amino acids. V lost 3 bases to trimming and J lost 5 bases, with 11 bases between them.

CDR3 residues: CASSGQGVTYEQYF. Here the CDR3 DNA reads TGCGCCAGCAGCGGACAGGGGGTTACCTACGAGCAGTACTTC. This chain joins TRBV5-1 and TRBJ2-7; 10 positions agree with TRBD1. CDR1 SGHRS and CDR2 YFSETQ come from the germline V gene. CDR3 length equals 14 residues. Trimming took 4 bases from V and 2 from J; bases not matched to a gene: 3. The whole variable domain, remainder taken from reference TRBV5-1 and TRBJ2-7, is KAGVTQTPRYLIKTRGQQVTLSCSPISGHRSVSWYQQTPGQGLQFLFEYFSETQRNKGNFPGRFSGRQFSNSRSEMNVSTLELGDSALYLCASSGQGVTYEQYFGPGTRLTVT.

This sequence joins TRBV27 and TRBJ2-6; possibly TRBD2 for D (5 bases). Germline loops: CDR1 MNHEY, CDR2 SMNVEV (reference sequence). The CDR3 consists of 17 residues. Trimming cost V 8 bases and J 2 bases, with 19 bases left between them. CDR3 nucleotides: TGTGCCAGCCGACCTATGGGATCCGGGGCTGGGGCCAACGTCCTGACTTTC. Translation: CASRPMGSGAGANVLTF.

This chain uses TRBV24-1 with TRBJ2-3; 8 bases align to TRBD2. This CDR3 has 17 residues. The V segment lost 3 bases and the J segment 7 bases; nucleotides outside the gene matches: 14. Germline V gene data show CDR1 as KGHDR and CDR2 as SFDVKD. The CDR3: CATSDSSAGGREYTQYF. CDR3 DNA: TGTGCCACCAGTGATAGCTCTGCGGGGGGCAGAGAATATACGCAGTATTTT.

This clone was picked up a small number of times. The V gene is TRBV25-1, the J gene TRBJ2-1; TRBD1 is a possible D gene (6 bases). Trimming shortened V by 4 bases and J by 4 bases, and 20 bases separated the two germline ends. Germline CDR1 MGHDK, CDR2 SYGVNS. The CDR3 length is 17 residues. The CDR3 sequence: CASSVGRADSQYNEQFF. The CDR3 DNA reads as TGTGCCAGCAGTGTTGGCCGCGCGGACAGCCAATACAATGAGCAGTTCTTC.

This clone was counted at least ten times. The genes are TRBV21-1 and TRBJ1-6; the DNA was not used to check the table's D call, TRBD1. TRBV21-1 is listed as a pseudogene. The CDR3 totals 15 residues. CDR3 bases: TGTGCCAGCAGCACCCCGGGACAGGGTAATTCACCCCTCCACTTT. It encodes CASSTPGQGNSPLHF.

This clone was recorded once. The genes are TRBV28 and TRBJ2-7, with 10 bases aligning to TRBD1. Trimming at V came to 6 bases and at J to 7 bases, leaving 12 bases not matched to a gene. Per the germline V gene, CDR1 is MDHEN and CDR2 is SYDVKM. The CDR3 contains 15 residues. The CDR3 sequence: CASSTGGTGAGEQYF. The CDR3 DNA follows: TGTGCCAGCAGCACAGGAGGGACAGGGGCGGGAGAGCAGTACTTC.

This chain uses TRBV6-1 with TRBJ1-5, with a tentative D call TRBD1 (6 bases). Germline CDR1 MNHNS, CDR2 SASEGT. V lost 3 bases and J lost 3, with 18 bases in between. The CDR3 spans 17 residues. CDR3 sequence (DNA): TGTGCCAGCAGTGACGGACAGCCGCGGGCCCACAATCAGCCCCAGCATTTT. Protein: CASSDGQPRAHNQPQHF.

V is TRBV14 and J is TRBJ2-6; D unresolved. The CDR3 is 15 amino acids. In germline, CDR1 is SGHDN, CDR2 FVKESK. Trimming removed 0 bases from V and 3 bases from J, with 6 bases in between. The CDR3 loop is CASSQERGGANVLTF. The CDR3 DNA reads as TGTGCCAGCAGCCAAGAGCGAGGTGGGGCCAACGTCCTGACTTTC.

CDR3 sequence: CASSFRDRDQSEQYF. The CDR3 bases are TGTGCCAGCAGTTTCCGGGACAGGGATCAGTCCGAGCAGTACTTC. The rearrangement links TRBV28 to TRBJ2-7; 9 nucleotides line up with TRBD1. This CDR3 spans 15 amino acids. The J segment lost 6 bases and the V segment lost 3 bases, leaving 9 bases of the junction unmatched. CDR1 MDHEN and CDR2 SYDVKM come from the germline V gene.

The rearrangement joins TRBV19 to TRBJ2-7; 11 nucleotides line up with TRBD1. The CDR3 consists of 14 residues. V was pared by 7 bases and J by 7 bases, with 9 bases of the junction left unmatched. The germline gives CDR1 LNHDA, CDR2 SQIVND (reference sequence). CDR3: CASTPGQGVGEQYF. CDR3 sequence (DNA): TGTGCCAGTACCCCGGGACAGGGGGTTGGGGAGCAGTACTTC.

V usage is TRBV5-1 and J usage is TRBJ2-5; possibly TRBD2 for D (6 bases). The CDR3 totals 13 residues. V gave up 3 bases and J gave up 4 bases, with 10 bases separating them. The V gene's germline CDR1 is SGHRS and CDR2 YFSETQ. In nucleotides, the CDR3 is TGCGCCAGCAGCTCCGGGAGTACAGAGACCCAGTACTTC. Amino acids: CASSSGSTETQYF.

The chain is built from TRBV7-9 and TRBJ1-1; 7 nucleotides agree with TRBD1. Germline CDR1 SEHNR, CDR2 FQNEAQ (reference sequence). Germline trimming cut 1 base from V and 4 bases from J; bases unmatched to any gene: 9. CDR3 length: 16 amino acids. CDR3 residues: CASSLGTGQVGTEAFF. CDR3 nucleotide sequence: TGTGCCAGCAGCTTAGGAACCGGACAGGTTGGCACTGAAGCTTTCTTT. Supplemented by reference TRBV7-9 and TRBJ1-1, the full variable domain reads DTGVSQNPRHKITKRGQNVTFRCDPISEHNRLYWYRQTLGQGPEFLTYFQNEAQLEKSRLLSDRFSAERPKGSFSTLEIQRTEQGDSAMYLCASSLGTGQVGTEAFFGQGTRLTVV.

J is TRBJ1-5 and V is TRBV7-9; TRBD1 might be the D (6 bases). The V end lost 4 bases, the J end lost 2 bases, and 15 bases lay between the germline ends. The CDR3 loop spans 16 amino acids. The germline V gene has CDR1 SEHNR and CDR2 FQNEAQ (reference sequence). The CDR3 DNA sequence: TGTGCCAGCAGCTCGACCCAGGGGAACGGCAATCAGCCCCAGCATTTT. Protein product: CASSSTQGNGNQPQHF.

As DNA, the CDR3 is TGTGCCAGCAGGGCGACTAGCGGGAGCTCCGAGCAGTACTTC. This encodes CASRATSGSSEQYF. The chain links TRBV3-1 (or the pseudogene TRBV3-2) to TRBJ2-7; 12 bases map to TRBD2. Germline CDR1 and CDR2: LGHDT and YNNKEL (reference sequence). J gave up 6 bases and V 6 bases, and 6 bases lay outside the gene matches. This CDR3 comprises 14 residues.

CDR3 protein: CASSLSSGSTDTQYF. CDR3 coding DNA: TGTGCCAGCAGCTTATCTAGCGGAAGCACAGATACGCAGTATTTT. This chain connects TRBV7-9 to TRBJ2-3; 7 nucleotides match TRBD2. Germline V gene lookup returns CDR1 SEHNR and CDR2 FQNEAQ (reference sequence). After removal of 2 bases from V and 0 bases from J, the junction contained 2 bases not matched to a gene. The CDR3 has 15 amino acids. The whole variable domain, remainder taken from reference TRBV7-9 and TRBJ2-3, is DTGVSQNPRHKITKRGQNVTFRCDPISEHNRLYWYRQTLGQGPEFLTYFQNEAQLEKSRLLSDRFSAERPKGSFSTLEIQRTEQGDSAMYLCASSLSSGSTDTQYFGPGTRLTVL.

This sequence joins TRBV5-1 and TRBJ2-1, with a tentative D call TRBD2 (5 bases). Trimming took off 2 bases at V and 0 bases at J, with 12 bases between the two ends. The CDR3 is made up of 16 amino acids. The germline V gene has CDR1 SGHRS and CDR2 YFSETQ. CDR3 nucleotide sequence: TGCGCCAGCAGCTTCCAAGCGGCGAGCTCCTACAATGAGCAGTTCTTC. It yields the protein CASSFQAASSYNEQFF.

CDR3 sequence reads: CASSLSWSTEAFF. CDR3 nucleotide sequence: TGTGCCAGCAGCCTTTCGTGGAGCACTGAAGCTTTCTTT. The chain recombines TRBV9 with TRBJ1-1; D is ambiguous. The CDR3 has 13 residues. Germline V gene data show CDR1 as SGDLS and CDR2 as YYNGEE. Trimming stripped 4 bases from V and 4 bases from J, with 11 bases between.

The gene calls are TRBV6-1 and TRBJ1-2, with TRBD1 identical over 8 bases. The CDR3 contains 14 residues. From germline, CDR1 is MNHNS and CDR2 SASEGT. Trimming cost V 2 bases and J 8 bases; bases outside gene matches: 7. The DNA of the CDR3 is TGTGCCAGCAGTGAACGGGGCAGGGGGCTGGGCTACACCTTC. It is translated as CASSERGRGLGYTF.

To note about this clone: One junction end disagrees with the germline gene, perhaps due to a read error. Written as DNA, the CDR3 is TGCGCCAGCAGTTTGGCTGGTTTGGGGCCCACCTCTGGAAACACCATATATTTT. Translated: CASSLAGLGPTSGNTIYF. The chain recombines TRBV5-1 with TRBJ1-3, with D possibly being TRBD1 (5 bases). The CDR3 loop spans 18 amino acids. From germline, CDR1 is SGHRS and CDR2 YFSETQ.

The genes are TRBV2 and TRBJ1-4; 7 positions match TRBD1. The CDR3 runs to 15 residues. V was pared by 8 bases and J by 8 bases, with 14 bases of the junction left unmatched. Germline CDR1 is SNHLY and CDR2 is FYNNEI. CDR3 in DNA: TGTGCCAGCCGGAACCGGGACAGCTTATTCGAAAAACTGTTTTTT. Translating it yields CASRNRDSLFEKLFF.

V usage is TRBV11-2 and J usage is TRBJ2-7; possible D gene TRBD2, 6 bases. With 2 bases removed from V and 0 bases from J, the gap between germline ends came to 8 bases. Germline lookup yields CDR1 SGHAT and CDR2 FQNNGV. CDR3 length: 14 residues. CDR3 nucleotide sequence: TGTGCCAGCAGCTTAACCGGGAGCTCCTACGAGCAGTACTTC. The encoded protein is CASSLTGSSYEQYF.